These T cell receptor beta chains were read from a single sample in a study of T cell responses to AZD1222 COVID-19 vaccine. Data came from immunoSEQ multiplex PCR; TCRdb stores just in-frame clones and leaves some out. Seen here are about 140,000 clones, approximately 90% observed once, and the top ten hold about 3%. The sequences come from peripheral blood, collected on day 0 of AZD1222 vaccination. The source of these receptors is an adult in good health. The CDR3 runs from the conserved cysteine through the conserved F or W. Each record gives: V gene, clone size, J gene, CDR3 protein. Not every row has a clone size; where given, it reads once, few, many or a size class.

>TRBV4-1|NA|TRBJ1-1
CASSQDLASSYEAFF
>TRBV5-1|NA|TRBJ1-4
CASSLGRGNEKLFF
>TRBV7-9|NA|TRBJ1-1
CASSGDRGFTEAFF
>TRBV14|few|TRBJ2-7
CASSQDSVYEQYF
>TRBV7-9|NA|TRBJ1-1
CASSLEGLEAFF
>TRBV7-9|NA|TRBJ1-2
CASSLGGSPANYGYTF
>TRBV19|NA|TRBJ1-2
CASSIIDGGYTF
>TRBV6-5|NA|TRBJ2-1
CASSYSGSTNEQFF
>TRBV4-3|once|TRBJ2-1
CASSQGLAAYNEQFF
>TRBV30|few|TRBJ1-6
CAWALGVTYNSPLHF
>TRBV7-3|NA|TRBJ2-1
CASSLRGSGSLYNEQFF
>TRBV5-5|NA|TRBJ2-2
CASSLLIAANTGELFF
>TRBV27|NA|TRBJ2-3
CASGQGVSLGDTQYF
>TRBV19|NA|TRBJ1-3
CASSIIDSSGNTIYF
>TRBV11-2|NA|TRBJ1-6
CASSLDGGSPNSPLHF
>TRBV2|NA|TRBJ1-2
CASSDGPLSYGYTF
>TRBV27|NA|TRBJ1-5
CASSLPDRLTGRYSNQPQHF
>TRBV4-2|NA|TRBJ1-5
CASSQVRGQPQHF